This T cell receptor (beta chain) originates from a study of T cells in Graves' hyperthyroidism and ophthalmopathy. Amplified TCR beta CDR3 regions came from RNA transcripts. Researchers ran a first-round RT-PCR on the TCR CDR3 using the HTBI primer set. TCRdb processed the multiplex PCR reads anew with MiXCR; each CDR3 protein has one entry. Seen here are roughly 110,000 distinct CDR3 sequences, about 15% observed once, and the top ten hold 35% to 50%. Germline CDR1 is PRHDT and CDR2 is FYEKMQ (reference sequence). The CDR3 runs to 15 residues. V was cut by 4 bases and J by 0 bases, with 10 bases left in between. In this sample, this clonotype turned up a few times. Its specificity is not known. 10 ml of fresh peripheral blood supplied the PBMCs. Study-level results: Model output signaled ophthalmopathy a median roughly 6 months ahead of onset.

The chain combines TRBV13 with TRBJ2-1, with unresolved D. The clonotype originates from a woman aged 50 to 60 with Graves' hyperthyroidism. Sequenced: blood. The CDR3 DNA reads as TGTGCCAGCAGCTCTGGACGGAGCTCCTACAATGAGCAGTTCTTC. It specifies CASSSGRSSYNEQFF.